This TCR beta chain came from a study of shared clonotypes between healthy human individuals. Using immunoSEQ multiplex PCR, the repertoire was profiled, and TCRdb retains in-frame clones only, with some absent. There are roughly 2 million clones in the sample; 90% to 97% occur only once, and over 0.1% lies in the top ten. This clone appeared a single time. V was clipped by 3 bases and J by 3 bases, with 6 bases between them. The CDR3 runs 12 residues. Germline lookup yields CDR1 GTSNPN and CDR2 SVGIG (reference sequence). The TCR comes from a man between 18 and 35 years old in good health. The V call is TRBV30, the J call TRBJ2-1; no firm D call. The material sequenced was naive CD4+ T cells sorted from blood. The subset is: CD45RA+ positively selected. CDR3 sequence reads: CAWSPDYNEQFF. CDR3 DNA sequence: TGTGCCTGGAGCCCAGACTACAATGAGCAGTTCTTC. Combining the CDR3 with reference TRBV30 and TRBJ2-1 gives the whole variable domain SQTIHQWPATLVQPVGSPLSLECTVEGTSNPNLYWYRQAAGRGLQLLFYSVGIGQISSEVPQNLSASRPQDRQFILSSKKLLLSDSGFYLCAWSPDYNEQFFGPGTRLTVL.